This section outlines one T cell receptor beta chain sequence together with its context. The data were taken from a study of T cell repertoires in cytomegalovirus infection. TCRdb reprocessed the reads with MiXCR, giving one entry per CDR3 protein. The repertoire holds around 240,000 distinct CDR3 sequences, with about 20% as singletons. The CDR3 extends over 19 amino acids. V dropped 5 bases and J dropped 5; count of bases not matched to a gene: 21. The V gene's germline CDR1 is LNHDA and CDR2 SQIVND (reference sequence). The chain couples TRBV19 to TRBJ2-1; TRBD1 matches 7 bases. This sequence was found in a human donor in good health (CMV status not recorded). Some clones in this sample may be carry-over from other donors' samples. The sequenced material came from CD8+ T cells from PBMCs. The CDR3: CASSPSSHLTGVGHNEQFF. CDR3 DNA sequence: TGTGCCAGTAGTCCCTCCTCTCACCTTACAGGGGTGGGCCACAATGAGCAGTTCTTC.